The 21 T cell receptor beta chains listed next were all sequenced from one sample in a study of blood T cell repertoires in COVID-19. Sequencing used immunoSEQ multiplex PCR; TCRdb keeps in-frame clones, though not all of them. The data contain approximately 150,000 clones, roughly 80% of them singletons. Sequenced: PBMCs or T cells enriched from blood (not recorded which). The receptors shown here come from a woman aged 50 to 60 who had recovered from COVID-19.

CDR3 loop: CASRGDRFGISPLHF. Here the CDR3 DNA reads TGTGCCAGCAGGGGAGACAGGTTTGGGATTTCACCCCTCCACTTT. The chain recombines TRBV2 with TRBJ1-6, with D maybe TRBD1 (6 bases). V shed 6 bases and J shed 9 bases, with 18 bases lying between them. The length of the CDR3 is 15 residues. Looked up from germline, CDR1 is SNHLY and CDR2 is FYNNEI.

This chain uses TRBV7-6 with TRBJ1-4; 10 bases line up with TRBD1. Unmatched junction bases numbered 7, after V lost 3 bases and J lost 6 bases. CDR3 size: 16 residues. Germline assignment: CDR1 SGHVS and CDR2 FNYEAQ. CDR3: CASSLNPGTGDEKLFF. In DNA, the CDR3 is TGTGCCAGCAGCTTGAACCCCGGGACAGGGGATGAAAAACTGTTTTTT. Full variable domain (rest looked up from reference TRBV7-6 and TRBJ1-4): GAGVSQSPRYKVTKRGQDVALRCDPISGHVSLYWYRQALGQGPEFLTYFNYEAQQDKSGLPNDRFSAERPEGSISTLTIQRTEQRDSAMYRCASSLNPGTGDEKLFFGSGTQLSVL.

This chain links TRBV18 with TRBJ1-2; D call uncertain. The germline V gene encodes CDR1 KGHSH and CDR2 LQKENI. The CDR3 has 16 amino acids. Between the trimmed V and J ends, which lost 5 bases and 2 bases, there was a span of 18 bases. The CDR3 region has the DNA TGTGCCAGCTCAGTCTCCCCCGCCAGAGCGAACTATGGCTACACCTTC. As protein: CASSVSPARANYGYTF.

This clone has just one count. The chain employs TRBV9 and TRBJ1-4; 7 nucleotides match TRBD1. V gave up 3 bases and J gave up 4 bases; unmatched junction bases: 6. The germline V gene encodes CDR1 SGDLS and CDR2 YYNGEE. The length of the CDR3 is 15 residues. CDR3 DNA sequence: TGTGCCAGCAGCGCAGGACAGGATTATAATGAAAAACTGTTTTTT. Protein product: CASSAGQDYNEKLFF.

The chain recombines TRBV4-3 with TRBJ1-2; D gene ambiguous. This CDR3 spans 15 amino acids. Germline V lookup: CDR1 LGHNA, CDR2 YSLEER. Deletions cut 0 bases from V and 8 bases from J, with 16 bases between. Here the CDR3 reads CASSQELTRSGGYTF. DNA for the CDR3: TGCGCCAGCAGCCAAGAACTTACTCGGTCAGGCGGCTACACCTTC.

The chain couples TRBV29-1 to TRBJ2-3, with 7 bases that match TRBD2. CDR3 length equals 12 residues. Trimming took 7 bases from V and 2 from J; bases not matched to a gene: 3. Germline V gives CDR1 SQVTM, CDR2 ANQGSEA. The CDR3, as DNA: TGCAGCGGGGGAGGGGCCACAGATACGCAGTATTTT. It specifies CSGGGATDTQYF.

This clone was seen a handful of times. The rearrangement links TRBV28 to TRBJ1-1; 9 bases fit TRBD1. From germline, CDR1 is MDHEN and CDR2 SYDVKM. The V and J ends lost 5 bases and 7 bases, in that order; junction bases with no gene match: 8. This CDR3 spans 14 amino acids. CDR3 protein: CASSPSDRGGEAFF. CDR3 nucleotide sequence: TGTGCCAGCAGTCCCTCGGACAGGGGAGGTGAAGCTTTCTTT.

The V gene is TRBV10-3, the J gene TRBJ2-7, with 7 positions matching TRBD1. The CDR3 is 13 amino acids. V lost 10 bases to trimming and J lost 0 bases; unmatched junction nucleotides: 6. The germline V gene has CDR1 ENHRY and CDR2 SYGVKD. This chain's CDR3 is CASARDSSYEQYF. The CDR3 DNA reads as TGTGCCAGCGCCCGGGACAGCTCCTACGAGCAGTACTTC.

CDR3: CASSYGGYSNQPQHF. Written as DNA, the CDR3 is TGTGCCAGCAGTTATGGAGGGTATAGCAATCAGCCCCAGCATTTT. The genes are TRBV6-2 or TRBV6-3 and TRBJ1-5; no reliable D call. Trimming stripped 3 bases from V and 0 bases from J, with 9 bases between. Germline values: CDR1 MNHEY, CDR2 SVGEGT. The CDR3 sequence is 15 residues long.

The V and J genes are TRBV7-9 and TRBJ1-2; 8 nucleotides match TRBD1. Per germline, CDR1 SEHNR and CDR2 FQNEAQ (reference sequence). Trimming cost V 5 bases and J 3 bases; bases outside gene matches: 2. The CDR3 is made up of 13 amino acids. The CDR3 bases are TGTGCCAGCAGCCCACAGGGGGACTATGGCTACACCTTC. Translated, it gives CASSPQGDYGYTF. Variable domain in full (rest from reference TRBV7-9 and TRBJ1-2): DTGVSQNPRHKITKRGQNVTFRCDPISEHNRLYWYRQTLGQGPEFLTYFQNEAQLEKSRLLSDRFSAERPKGSFSTLEIQRTEQGDSAMYLCASSPQGDYGYTFGSGTRLTVV.

The chain employs TRBV14 and TRBJ1-4, with a possible D match to TRBD1 (5 bases). The V gene lost 3 bases and the J gene lost 5 bases, with 22 bases spanning the gap. CDR1 SGHDN and CDR2 FVKESK come from the germline V gene. The CDR3 runs 18 residues. The CDR3, as DNA: TGTGCCAGCAGCCAGACCCGAGACAGCCGTCACCTCAATGAAAAACTGTTTTTT. Translating it yields CASSQTRDSRHLNEKLFF.

The chain carries TRBV28 and TRBJ1-1, with 7 bases lining up with TRBD1. This CDR3 spans 14 amino acids. V lost 5 bases and J lost 1; bases outside the gene matches: 4. CDR1 and CDR2 (germline): MDHEN, SYDVKM. The CDR3 loop reads CASSGGTANTEAFF. CDR3 DNA sequence: TGTGCCAGCAGTGGGGGGACAGCGAACACTGAAGCTTTCTTT.

V and J are TRBV6-4 and TRBJ1-1; TRBD1 is a possible D gene (6 bases). Trimming cost V 0 bases and J 7 bases, with 9 bases left between them. Germline loops: CDR1 MRHNA, CDR2 SNTAGT. CDR3 length: 13 amino acids. CDR3 nucleotides: TGTGCCAGCAGTGACTCGAGAGGGGGTGAAGCTTTCTTT. Translating it yields CASSDSRGGEAFF.

The chain recombines TRBV18 with TRBJ1-1; TRBD1 might be the D (5 bases). The V gene lost 5 bases and the J gene lost 8 bases, with 12 bases spanning the gap. Per germline, CDR1 KGHSH and CDR2 LQKENI. The length of the CDR3 is 12 residues. The CDR3 coding sequence is TGTGCCAGCTCAGAAAACAGGAAGGAAGCTTTCTTT. It codes for CASSENRKEAFF. The full variable domain, with the rest looked up from reference TRBV18 and TRBJ1-1, is NAGVMQNPRHLVRRRGQEARLRCSPMKGHSHVYWYRQLPEEGLKFMVYLQKENIIDESGMPKERFSAEFPKEGPSILRIQQVVRGDSAAYFCASSENRKEAFFGQGTRLTVV.

CDR3 sequence: CASSQRAFEAFF. The CDR3 nucleotides are TGTGCCAGCAGCCAACGCGCCTTTGAAGCTTTCTTT. The chain is built from TRBV5-8 and TRBJ1-1; no firm D call. Deletions cut 4 bases from V and 7 bases from J, with 11 bases between. There are 12 residues in the CDR3. Germline V gene lookup returns CDR1 SGHTS and CDR2 YDEGEE.

The genes are TRBV18 and TRBJ1-1; 7 nucleotides match TRBD1. Trimming cost V 4 bases and J 5 bases; bases outside gene matches: 7. The CDR3 is 14 residues long. The V gene's germline CDR1 is KGHSH and CDR2 LQKENI. CDR3 in amino acids: CASSLGTGETEAFF. The CDR3 region has the DNA TGTGCCAGCTCACTGGGAACAGGGGAGACTGAAGCTTTCTTT.

V usage is TRBV19 and J usage is TRBJ2-6, with a tentative D call TRBD1 (6 bases). Germline V gene lookup returns CDR1 LNHDA and CDR2 SQIVND (reference sequence). V lost 6 bases and J 2 bases, leaving 8 bases between the germline ends. There are 14 residues in the CDR3. The CDR3 sequence is CASRQGAGANVLTF. The CDR3 DNA sequence: TGTGCCAGTAGACAGGGCGCTGGGGCCAACGTCCTGACTTTC.

This chain uses TRBV6-5 with TRBJ2-2, with 8 bases aligning to TRBD1. The CDR3 consists of 14 residues. CDR1 is MNHEY and CDR2 is SVGAGI in the germline V gene. J was trimmed by 3 bases and V by 10 bases; bases with no gene match: 7. The CDR3, as DNA: TGTGCCACCCTGGACAGGGAGCACACCGGGGAGCTGTTTTTT. Translated, it gives CATLDREHTGELFF.

The rearrangement joins TRBV12-5 to TRBJ2-1, with 14 bases matching TRBD2. Trimming cost V 2 bases and J 6 bases; bases outside gene matches: 3. The CDR3 totals 16 residues. Germline lookup yields CDR1 LGHNT and CDR2 FRNRAP. This CDR3 is CASGLSGTSGGNEQFF. The DNA for the CDR3 is TGTGCTAGTGGTTTGTCCGGGACTAGCGGGGGCAATGAGCAGTTCTTC.

The V call is TRBV2, the J call TRBJ2-5; TRBD1 matches at 8 bases. The CDR3 extends over 15 amino acids. From germline, CDR1 is SNHLY and CDR2 FYNNEI. The V and J ends lost 7 bases and 3 bases, in that order; junction bases with no gene match: 10. For the CDR3, the DNA is TGTGCCAGCATTCTCCAGGGGGCCCCCAAAGAGACCCAGTACTTC. This gives the protein CASILQGAPKETQYF.

This clone was seen a few times. V usage is TRBV5-4 and J usage is TRBJ2-7; maybe TRBD2 (5 bases). Germline assignment: CDR1 SGHNT and CDR2 YYREEE (reference sequence). The CDR3 is 16 amino acids. Trimming removed 4 bases from V and 0 bases from J, with 17 bases in between. The CDR3 coding sequence is TGTGCCAGCAGCCGTCCGGGAACAAGGAGCTCCTACGAGCAGTACTTC. This encodes CASSRPGTRSSYEQYF. Supplemented by reference TRBV5-4 and TRBJ2-7, the full variable domain reads ETGVTQSPTHLIKTRGQQVTLRCSSQSGHNTVSWYQQALGQGPQFIFQYYREEENGRGNFPPRFSGLQFPNYSSELNVNALELDDSALYLCASSRPGTRSSYEQYFGPGTRLTVT.